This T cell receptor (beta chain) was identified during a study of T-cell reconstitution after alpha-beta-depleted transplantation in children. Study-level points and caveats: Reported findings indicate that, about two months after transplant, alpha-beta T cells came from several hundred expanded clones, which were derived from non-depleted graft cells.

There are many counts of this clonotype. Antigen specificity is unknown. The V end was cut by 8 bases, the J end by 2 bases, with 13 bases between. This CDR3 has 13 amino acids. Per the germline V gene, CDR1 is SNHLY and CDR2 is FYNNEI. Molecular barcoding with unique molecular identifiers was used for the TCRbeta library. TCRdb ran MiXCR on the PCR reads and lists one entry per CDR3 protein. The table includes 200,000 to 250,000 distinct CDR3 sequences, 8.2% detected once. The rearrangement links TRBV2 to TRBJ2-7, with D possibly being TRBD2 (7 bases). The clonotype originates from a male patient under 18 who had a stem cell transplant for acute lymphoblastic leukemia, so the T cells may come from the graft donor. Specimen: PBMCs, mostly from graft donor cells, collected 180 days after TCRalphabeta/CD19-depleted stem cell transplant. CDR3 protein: CASEGGVTYEQYF. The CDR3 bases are TGTGCCAGCGAGGGGGGGGTCACCTACGAGCAGTACTTC. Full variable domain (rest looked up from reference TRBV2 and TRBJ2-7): EPEVTQTPSHQVTQMGQEVILRCVPISNHLYFYWYRQILGQKVEFLVSFYNNEISEKSEIFDDQFSVERPDGSNFTLKIRSTKLEDSAMYFCASEGGVTYEQYFGPGTRLTVT.